The next 30 T cell receptor beta chains were all read from a single sample in a study of cytomegalovirus exposure and HLA in healthy donors. Researchers ran the PCR with 60 Vbeta and 13 Jbeta primers. This table comes from immunoSEQ multiplex PCR, and its TCRdb copy is limited to in-frame clones, with some not included. The sample records roughly 200,000 clones, 75% to 85% being singletons. Sequencing used PBMCs. All receptors come from a woman between 40 and 55 years old in good health and CMV-seronegative.

This sequence joins TRBV7-9 and TRBJ2-1; 9 bases align to TRBD2. There are 15 residues in the CDR3. V was pared by 3 bases and J by 4 bases, with 4 bases of the junction left unmatched. Germline loops: CDR1 SEHNR, CDR2 FQNEAQ (reference sequence). DNA for the CDR3: TGTGCCAGCAGCTTTCGGACTAGCGCATACAATGAGCAGTTCTTC. This sequence encodes CASSFRTSAYNEQFF.

V is TRBV7-2 and J is TRBJ1-4, with 7 positions matching TRBD1. V lost 5 bases to trimming and J lost 5 bases; unmatched junction nucleotides: 8. CDR1 and CDR2 from the germline V gene are SGHTA and FQGNSA. CDR3 length: 15 amino acids. The CDR3 nucleotides read TGTGCCAGCAGCGGGAGGACAGGACGGAATGAAAAACTGTTTTTT. It encodes CASSGRTGRNEKLFF. Complete variable domain (other parts from reference TRBV7-2 and TRBJ1-4): GAGVSQSPSNKVTEKGKDVELRCDPISGHTALYWYRQSLGQGLEFLIYFQGNSAPDKSGLPSDRFSAERTGGSVSTLTIQRTQQEDSAVYLCASSGRTGRNEKLFFGSGTQLSVL.

The chain is built from TRBV7-9 and TRBJ2-7; 7 positions agree with TRBD2. The germline V gene has CDR1 SEHNR and CDR2 FQNEAQ (reference sequence). Germline trimming cut 4 bases from V and 3 bases from J; bases unmatched to any gene: 9. The CDR3 extends over 15 amino acids. In DNA, the CDR3 is TGTGCCAGCAGCTCAACCCGGACTAGTTTCTACGAGCAGTACTTC. Protein sequence: CASSSTRTSFYEQYF. The complete variable domain, with remaining parts taken from reference TRBV7-9 and TRBJ2-7, reads DTGVSQNPRHKITKRGQNVTFRCDPISEHNRLYWYRQTLGQGPEFLTYFQNEAQLEKSRLLSDRFSAERPKGSFSTLEIQRTEQGDSAMYLCASSSTRTSFYEQYFGPGTRLTVT.

This clone was seen more than once but under ten times. The V call is TRBV2, the J call TRBJ1-5; TRBD1 might be the D (5 bases). The CDR3 length is 13 residues. Germline lookup yields CDR1 SNHLY and CDR2 FYNNEI. The V and J ends lost 2 bases and 6 bases respectively, with 8 bases between them. The CDR3 sequence is CASSEQGGQPQHF. The CDR3, as DNA: TGTGCCAGCAGTGAACAGGGAGGTCAGCCCCAGCATTTT. Full variable domain (rest looked up from reference TRBV2 and TRBJ1-5): EPEVTQTPSHQVTQMGQEVILRCVPISNHLYFYWYRQILGQKVEFLVSFYNNEISEKSEIFDDQFSVERPDGSNFTLKIRSTKLEDSAMYFCASSEQGGQPQHFGDGTRLSIL.

This chain connects TRBV7-9 to TRBJ2-5; no clear D. The germline CDR1 and CDR2 sequences are SEHNR and FQNEAQ (reference sequence). This CDR3 is 14 amino acids long. The ends were cut back, 3 bases at V and 0 bases at J, with 8 bases in the middle. The CDR3 bases are TGTGCCAGCAGCTTTCGGGTAAACCAAGAGACCCAGTACTTC. Protein: CASSFRVNQETQYF.

The CDR3 DNA follows: TGTGCCAGCAGCGTTGACGGGAGAGGTACAGATACGCAGTATTTT. It encodes CASSVDGRGTDTQYF. This chain connects TRBV9 to TRBJ2-3; TRBD2 might be the D (6 bases). Germline V gene data show CDR1 as SGDLS and CDR2 as YYNGEE. CDR3 length: 15 amino acids. V gave up 2 bases and J gave up 3 bases, with 13 bases separating them.

This clone was found a few times. The rearrangement links TRBV2 to TRBJ2-1; a possible D gene is TRBD1 (6 bases). The germline gives CDR1 SNHLY, CDR2 FYNNEI. V was pared by 10 bases and J by 5 bases, with 15 bases between. CDR3 length: 13 amino acids. The CDR3, as DNA: TGTGCCAACAACAAGGACAGACACAATGAGCAGTTCTTC. It translates to CANNKDRHNEQFF.

The chain recombines TRBV4-2 with TRBJ2-1; D possibly corresponds to TRBD2 (6 bases). CDR1 and CDR2 from the germline V gene are LGHNA and YNFKEQ. There are 16 residues in the CDR3. V was shortened by 0 bases and J by 4 bases, with 13 bases between the two germline ends. The CDR3 spells CASSQDVQGGYNEQFF. Here the CDR3 DNA reads TGTGCCAGCAGCCAAGATGTGCAGGGAGGTTACAATGAGCAGTTCTTC.

V usage is TRBV10-1 and J usage is TRBJ2-5; 7 bases map to TRBD1. CDR1 is WNHNN and CDR2 is SYGVQD in the germline V gene (reference sequence). Trimming cost V 8 bases and J 4 bases; bases outside gene matches: 13. This CDR3 is built from 15 residues. The CDR3 loop is CASSPGQGEGETQYF. DNA for the CDR3: TGCGCCAGCTCACCCGGCCAGGGGGAAGGAGAGACCCAGTACTTC.

The gene calls are TRBV28 and TRBJ2-1; 7 nucleotides line up with TRBD2. Germline values: CDR1 MDHEN, CDR2 SYDVKM. The CDR3 is 15 residues long. The junction had 5 bases not matched to a gene; V was cut back by 6 bases and J by 0 bases. For the CDR3, the DNA is TGTGCCAGCAGGGTTCGGGACTACTCCTACAATGAGCAGTTCTTC. Its protein product is CASRVRDYSYNEQFF.

Worth noting for this clone: Other DNA sequences from this sample encode an identical CDR3 as well. V gene TRBV9 combines with J gene TRBJ2-2; 7 bases align to TRBD2. V was pared by 3 bases and J by 2 bases, with 4 bases of the junction left unmatched. CDR1 is SGDLS and CDR2 is YYNGEE in the germline V gene. This CDR3 is 15 amino acids long. CDR3 nucleotides: TGTGCCAGCAGCGCGACTAGCTTAAACACCGGGGAGCTGTTTTTT. Translated: CASSATSLNTGELFF.

The CDR3 nucleotides read TGTGCCTGGAGTTTGGCCCGGCGGGAGACCCAGTACTTC. It yields the protein CAWSLARRETQYF. The J gene is TRBJ2-5, the V gene TRBV30; D not certain. V lost 2 bases, J lost 5 bases, and 12 bases lay in between. This CDR3 has 13 amino acids. Germline V lookup: CDR1 GTSNPN, CDR2 SVGIG (reference sequence).

This clone was seen once. V usage is TRBV28 and J usage is TRBJ1-3, with D hard to call. Trimming stripped 2 bases from V and 8 bases from J, with 13 bases between. Germline assignment: CDR1 MDHEN and CDR2 SYDVKM. The CDR3 extends over 14 amino acids. Written as DNA, the CDR3 is TGTGCCAGCAGTTTACCCGGACTAAGGGACACCATATATTTT. Residues: CASSLPGLRDTIYF.

This rearrangement joins TRBV7-9 to TRBJ2-7, with 9 bases fitting TRBD1. V was pared by 0 bases and J by 6 bases, with 6 bases of the junction left unmatched. Germline CDR1 and CDR2: SEHNR and FQNEAQ (reference sequence). The CDR3 runs 15 residues. CDR3 in amino acids: CASSLAGQGNSEQYF. The CDR3 nucleotides read TGTGCCAGCAGCTTAGCTGGACAGGGGAACAGCGAGCAGTACTTC.

In its sample, this clone was seen a few times. The chain carries TRBV19 and TRBJ2-6; a weak D match, TRBD2 (6 bases). Between the trimmed V and J ends, which lost 4 bases and 0 bases, there was a span of 19 bases. Germline CDR1 is LNHDA and CDR2 is SQIVND (reference sequence). The CDR3 totals 19 residues. The CDR3 DNA sequence: TGTGCCAGTAGTAATCCCTGGGACTCACTTCTCTCTGGGGCCAACGTCCTGACTTTC. Protein product: CASSNPWDSLLSGANVLTF.

This rearrangement joins TRBV2 to TRBJ2-7, with 8 bases identical to TRBD1. With 0 bases clipped from V and 2 bases from J, the junction kept 3 bases outside the gene matches. The CDR3 has 15 amino acids. Germline V lookup: CDR1 SNHLY, CDR2 FYNNEI. The CDR3 loop reads CASSEAGQVTYEQYF. CDR3 coding DNA: TGTGCCAGCAGTGAAGCGGGACAGGTGACCTACGAGCAGTACTTC.

This clone was picked up a small number of times. CDR3: CASSQLLGGLDTGELFF. CDR3 bases: TGTGCCAGCAGCCAGCTTTTAGGGGGCTTGGACACCGGGGAGCTGTTTTTT. The gene calls are TRBV14 and TRBJ2-2, with 7 bases lining up with TRBD1. Germline V CDR1 and CDR2: SGHDN, FVKESK. This CDR3 spans 17 amino acids. Germline trimming cut 3 bases from V and 3 bases from J; bases unmatched to any gene: 10.

The chain recombines TRBV5-1 with TRBJ2-7; 13 bases match TRBD2. V lost 5 bases to trimming and J lost 6 bases; unmatched junction nucleotides: 5. CDR3 length: 14 amino acids. The germline CDR1 and CDR2 sequences are SGHRS and YFSETQ. CDR3 coding DNA: TGCGCCAGCAGATGGACTAGCGGGAGCTCCGAGCAGTACTTC. Its protein product is CASRWTSGSSEQYF.

The rearrangement joins TRBV27 to TRBJ2-2, with a possible D match to TRBD1 (5 bases). This CDR3 contains 16 residues. CDR1 MNHEY and CDR2 SMNVEV come from the germline V gene (reference sequence). Trimming shortened V by 4 bases and J by 1 base, and 13 bases separated the two germline ends. This CDR3 is CASSSRLTGNTGELFF. CDR3 DNA: TGTGCCAGCAGTTCGCGATTAACAGGGAACACCGGGGAGCTGTTTTTT.

The CDR3 region is CAWSRGPYNEQFF. The DNA of the CDR3 is TGTGCCTGGAGCAGGGGACCCTACAATGAGCAGTTCTTC. The chain carries TRBV30 and TRBJ2-1; maybe TRBD1 (6 bases). Trimming shortened V by 3 bases and J by 2 bases, and 8 bases separated the two germline ends. Looked up from germline, CDR1 is GTSNPN and CDR2 is SVGIG (reference sequence). The CDR3 has 13 residues.

V gene TRBV19 combines with J gene TRBJ2-7; the match to TRBD2 covers 11 bases. J gave up 4 bases and V 3 bases, and 11 bases lay outside the gene matches. The germline V gene encodes CDR1 LNHDA and CDR2 SQIVND (reference sequence). The CDR3 has 17 residues. The CDR3 region is CASSIWLAGGTTYEQYF. The CDR3 nucleotides are TGTGCCAGTAGTATTTGGCTAGCGGGAGGAACTACTTACGAGCAGTACTTC. Combining the CDR3 with reference TRBV19 and TRBJ2-7 gives the whole variable domain DGGITQSPKYLFRKEGQNVTLSCEQNLNHDAMYWYRQDPGQGLRLIYYSQIVNDFQKGDIAEGYSVSREKKESFPLTVTSAQKNPTAFYLCASSIWLAGGTTYEQYFGPGTRLTVT.

The J gene is TRBJ2-1, the V gene TRBV5-6; D uncertain. The CDR3 has 17 amino acids. Trimming pared 4 bases from V and 2 bases from J, leaving 19 bases between. Germline CDR1 SGHDT, CDR2 YYEEEE. The CDR3 region is CASSQIGSETTYNEQFF. The CDR3 coding sequence is TGTGCCAGCAGCCAGATCGGCAGCGAAACCACCTACAATGAGCAGTTCTTC.

This clone is a singleton in its sample. V usage is TRBV7-3 and J usage is TRBJ2-7, with a weak D call TRBD2 (5 bases). CDR1 and CDR2 (germline): SGHTA, FQGTGA. Trimming took 5 bases from V and 5 from J, leaving 13 bases between them. The CDR3 length is 13 residues. The CDR3 DNA reads TGTGCCAGCAGCCTGGACTGGGGAAACGAGCAGTACTTC. This encodes CASSLDWGNEQYF.

The chain has TRBV11-2 and TRBJ2-1; D gene unclear. Looked up from germline, CDR1 is SGHAT and CDR2 is FQNNGV. The CDR3 totals 12 residues. V was cut by 1 base and J by 9 bases, with 7 bases left in between. DNA of the CDR3: TGTGCCAGCAGCTTAGTATCGGGTGAGCAGTTCTTC. As protein: CASSLVSGEQFF.

The chain joins TRBV6-1 to TRBJ2-1, with a possible D match to TRBD2 (5 bases). The CDR3 loop spans 15 amino acids. Germline CDR1 is MNHNS and CDR2 is SASEGT. With 4 bases removed from V and 1 base from J, the gap between germline ends came to 11 bases. This CDR3 is CASSVEEGSYNEQFF. The CDR3 DNA is TGTGCCAGCAGTGTCGAAGAGGGTTCCTACAATGAGCAGTTCTTC.

V usage is TRBV28 and J usage is TRBJ2-3; D uncertain. The CDR3 loop spans 15 amino acids. Germline V gene data show CDR1 as MDHEN and CDR2 as SYDVKM. The V gene lost 2 bases and the J gene lost 2 bases, with 11 bases spanning the gap. The CDR3: CASSLVRTFTDTQYF. CDR3 in DNA: TGTGCCAGCAGTTTAGTCCGAACTTTCACAGATACGCAGTATTTT.

The chain couples TRBV5-4 to TRBJ1-1; TRBD1 matches 7 bases. CDR3 length: 15 amino acids. The V gene's germline CDR1 is SGHNT and CDR2 YYREEE (reference sequence). V shed 4 bases, J shed 1 base, and the junction held 7 bases outside the gene matches. CDR3 sequence reads: CASSPPGTANTEAFF. For the CDR3, the DNA is TGTGCCAGCAGCCCGCCGGGGACAGCGAACACTGAAGCTTTCTTT.

The chain couples TRBV11-1 to TRBJ1-1; D perhaps matches TRBD1 (5 bases). In germline, CDR1 is SGHAT, CDR2 FQDESV (reference sequence). The V end was cut by 2 bases, the J end by 4 bases, with 5 bases between. The CDR3 length is 12 residues. The CDR3 loop reads CASSLTGTEAFF. The CDR3 DNA reads TGTGCCAGCAGCTTAACAGGCACTGAAGCTTTCTTT.

The CDR3 here is CASSLAGNTIYF. CDR3 DNA sequence: TGCGCCAGCAGCTTGGCAGGAAACACCATATATTTT. The rearrangement links TRBV5-1 to TRBJ1-3, with D unresolved. Germline loops: CDR1 SGHRS, CDR2 YFSETQ. The V end lost 0 bases, the J end lost 4 bases, and 2 bases lay between the germline ends. This CDR3 comprises 12 residues. Variable domain in full (rest from reference TRBV5-1 and TRBJ1-3): KAGVTQTPRYLIKTRGQQVTLSCSPISGHRSVSWYQQTPGQGLQFLFEYFSETQRNKGNFPGRFSGRQFSNSRSEMNVSTLELGDSALYLCASSLAGNTIYFGEGSWLTVV.

V is TRBV28 and J is TRBJ2-1; D is possibly TRBD2 (5 bases). The germline gives CDR1 MDHEN, CDR2 SYDVKM. This CDR3 spans 11 amino acids. With 3 bases removed from V and 10 bases from J, the gap between germline ends came to 7 bases. The CDR3, as DNA: TGTGCCAGCAGTTTTACGGGGGAGCAGTTCTTC. Amino acid sequence: CASSFTGEQFF.